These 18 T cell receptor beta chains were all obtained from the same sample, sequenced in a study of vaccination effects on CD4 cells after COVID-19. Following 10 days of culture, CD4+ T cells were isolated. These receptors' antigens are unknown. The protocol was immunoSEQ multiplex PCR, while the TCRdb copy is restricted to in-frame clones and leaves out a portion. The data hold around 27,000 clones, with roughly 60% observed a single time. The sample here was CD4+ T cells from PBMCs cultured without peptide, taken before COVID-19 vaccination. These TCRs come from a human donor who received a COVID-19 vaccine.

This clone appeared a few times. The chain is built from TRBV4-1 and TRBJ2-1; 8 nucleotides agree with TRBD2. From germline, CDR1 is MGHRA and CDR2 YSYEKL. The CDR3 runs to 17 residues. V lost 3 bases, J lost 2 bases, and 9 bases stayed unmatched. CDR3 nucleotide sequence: TGCGCCAGCAGCCAGGGATTGGGCGGGAGGCCCTACAATGAGCAGTTCTTC. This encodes CASSQGLGGRPYNEQFF.

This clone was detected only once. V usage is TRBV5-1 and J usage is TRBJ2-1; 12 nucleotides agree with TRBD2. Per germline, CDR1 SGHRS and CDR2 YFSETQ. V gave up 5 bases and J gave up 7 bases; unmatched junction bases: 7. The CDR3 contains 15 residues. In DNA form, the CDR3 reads TGCGCCAGCAGGCTAGCGGGAGGGAATATTAATGAGCAGTTCTTC. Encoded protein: CASRLAGGNINEQFF. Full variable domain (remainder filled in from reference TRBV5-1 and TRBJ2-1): KAGVTQTPRYLIKTRGQQVTLSCSPISGHRSVSWYQQTPGQGLQFLFEYFSETQRNKGNFPGRFSGRQFSNSRSEMNVSTLELGDSALYLCASRLAGGNINEQFFGPGTRLTVL.

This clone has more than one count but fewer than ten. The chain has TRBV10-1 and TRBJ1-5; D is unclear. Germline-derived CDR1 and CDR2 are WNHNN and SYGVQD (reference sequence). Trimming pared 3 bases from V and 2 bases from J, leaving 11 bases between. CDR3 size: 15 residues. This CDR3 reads CASSEFDAGNQPQHF. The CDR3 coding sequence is TGCGCCAGCAGTGAATTCGATGCTGGCAATCAGCCCCAGCATTTT.

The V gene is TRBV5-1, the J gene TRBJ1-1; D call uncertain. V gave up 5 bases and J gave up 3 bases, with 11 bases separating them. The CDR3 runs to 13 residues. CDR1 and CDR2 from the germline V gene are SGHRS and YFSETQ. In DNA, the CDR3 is TGCGCCAGCAGTGGGCAGTCGGACACTGAAGCTTTCTTT. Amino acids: CASSGQSDTEAFF. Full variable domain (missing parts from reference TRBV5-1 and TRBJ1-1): KAGVTQTPRYLIKTRGQQVTLSCSPISGHRSVSWYQQTPGQGLQFLFEYFSETQRNKGNFPGRFSGRQFSNSRSEMNVSTLELGDSALYLCASSGQSDTEAFFGQGTRLTVV.

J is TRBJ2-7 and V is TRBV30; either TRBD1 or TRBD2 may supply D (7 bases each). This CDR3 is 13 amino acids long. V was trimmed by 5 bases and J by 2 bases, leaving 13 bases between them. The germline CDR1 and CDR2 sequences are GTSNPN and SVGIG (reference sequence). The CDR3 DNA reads TGTGCCTGGGCGGGGAGGGGGCCCTACGAGCAGTACTTC. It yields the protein CAWAGRGPYEQYF.

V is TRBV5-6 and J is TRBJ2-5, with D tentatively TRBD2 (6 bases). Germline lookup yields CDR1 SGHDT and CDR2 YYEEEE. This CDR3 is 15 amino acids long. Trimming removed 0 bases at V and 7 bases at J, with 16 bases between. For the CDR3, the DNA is TGTGCCAGCAGCTTGGCCGGAGGGGCCCTTGGGACCCAGTACTTC. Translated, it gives CASSLAGGALGTQYF.

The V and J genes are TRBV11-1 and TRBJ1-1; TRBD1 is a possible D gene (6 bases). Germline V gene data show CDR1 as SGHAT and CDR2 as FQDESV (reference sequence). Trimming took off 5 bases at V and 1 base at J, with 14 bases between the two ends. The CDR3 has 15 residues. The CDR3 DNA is TGTGCCAGCAGCCTCTTCAGGGGCGGGAACACTGAAGCTTTCTTT. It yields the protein CASSLFRGGNTEAFF. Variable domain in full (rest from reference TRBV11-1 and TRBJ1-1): EAEVAQSPRYKITEKSQAVAFWCDPISGHATLYWYRQILGQGPELLVQFQDESVVDDSQLPKDRFSAERLKGVDSTLKIQPAELGDSAMYLCASSLFRGGNTEAFFGQGTRLTVV.

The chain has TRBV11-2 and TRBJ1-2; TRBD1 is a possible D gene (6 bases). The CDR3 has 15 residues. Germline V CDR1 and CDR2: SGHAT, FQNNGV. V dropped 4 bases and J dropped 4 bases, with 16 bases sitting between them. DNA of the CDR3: TGTGCCAGCAGCTCCTTCGAGACAGGCCTCTATGGCTACACCTTC. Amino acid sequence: CASSSFETGLYGYTF. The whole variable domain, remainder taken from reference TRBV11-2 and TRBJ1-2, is EAGVAQSPRYKIIEKRQSVAFWCNPISGHATLYWYQQILGQGPKLLIQFQNNGVVDDSQLPKDRFSAERLKGVDSTLKIQPAKLEDSAVYLCASSSFETGLYGYTFGSGTRLTVV.

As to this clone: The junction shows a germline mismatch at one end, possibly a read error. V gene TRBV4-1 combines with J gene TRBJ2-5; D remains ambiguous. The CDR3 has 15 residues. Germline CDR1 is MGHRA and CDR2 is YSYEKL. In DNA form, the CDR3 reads TGCGCCAGCAGCCAAGATAATACCCGGATCGAGATCCAGTACTTC. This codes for CASSQDNTRIEIQYF.

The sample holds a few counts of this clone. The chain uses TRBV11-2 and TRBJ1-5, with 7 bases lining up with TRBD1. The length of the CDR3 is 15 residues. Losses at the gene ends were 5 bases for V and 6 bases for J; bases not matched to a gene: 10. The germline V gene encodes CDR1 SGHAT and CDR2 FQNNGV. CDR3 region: CASSPGTVRGQPQHF. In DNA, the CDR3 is TGTGCCAGCAGCCCAGGGACAGTAAGAGGTCAGCCCCAGCATTTT.

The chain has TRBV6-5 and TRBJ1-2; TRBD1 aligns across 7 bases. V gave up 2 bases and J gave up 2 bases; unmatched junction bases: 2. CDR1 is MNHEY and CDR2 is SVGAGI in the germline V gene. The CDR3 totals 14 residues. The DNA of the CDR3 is TGTGCCAGCAGTTACGAGACAGGGAACTATGGCTACACCTTC. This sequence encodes CASSYETGNYGYTF.

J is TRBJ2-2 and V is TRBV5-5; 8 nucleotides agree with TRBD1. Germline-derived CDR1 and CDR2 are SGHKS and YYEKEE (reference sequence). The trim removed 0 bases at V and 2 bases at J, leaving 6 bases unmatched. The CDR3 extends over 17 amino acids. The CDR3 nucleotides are TGTGCCAGCAGCTTGGGGCTAGGACAGGGCAACACCGGGGAGCTGTTTTTT. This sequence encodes CASSLGLGQGNTGELFF.

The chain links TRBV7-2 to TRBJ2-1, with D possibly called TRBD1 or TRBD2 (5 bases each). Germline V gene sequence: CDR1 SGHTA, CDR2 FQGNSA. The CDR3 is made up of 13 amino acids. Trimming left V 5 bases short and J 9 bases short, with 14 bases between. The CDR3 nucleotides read TGTGCCAGCAGCCGGAGGCAAGGGGTTGAGCAGTTCTTC. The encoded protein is CASSRRQGVEQFF.

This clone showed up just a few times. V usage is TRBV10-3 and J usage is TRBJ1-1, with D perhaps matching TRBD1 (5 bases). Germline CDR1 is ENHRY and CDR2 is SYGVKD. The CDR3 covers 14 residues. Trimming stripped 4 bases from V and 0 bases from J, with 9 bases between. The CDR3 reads CAISGGGLNTEAFF. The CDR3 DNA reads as TGTGCCATCAGTGGGGGCGGATTGAACACTGAAGCTTTCTTT.

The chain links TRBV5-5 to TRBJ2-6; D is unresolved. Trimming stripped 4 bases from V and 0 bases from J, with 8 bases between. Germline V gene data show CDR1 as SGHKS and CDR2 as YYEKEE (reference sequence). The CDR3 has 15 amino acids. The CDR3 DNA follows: TGTGCCAGCAGCCTGTGGGGCTCTGGGGCCAACGTCCTGACTTTC. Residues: CASSLWGSGANVLTF.

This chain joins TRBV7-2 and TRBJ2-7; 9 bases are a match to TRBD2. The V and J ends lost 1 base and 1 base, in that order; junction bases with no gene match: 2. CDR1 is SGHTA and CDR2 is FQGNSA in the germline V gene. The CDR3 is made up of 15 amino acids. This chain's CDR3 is CASSLGTSVSYEQYF. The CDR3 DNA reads TGTGCCAGCAGCTTAGGGACTAGCGTATCCTACGAGCAGTACTTC.

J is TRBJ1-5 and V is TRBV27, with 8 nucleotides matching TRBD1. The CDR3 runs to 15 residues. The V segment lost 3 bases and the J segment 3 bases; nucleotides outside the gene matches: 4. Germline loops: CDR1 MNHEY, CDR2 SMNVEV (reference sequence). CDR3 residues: CASSFDRGFNQPQHF. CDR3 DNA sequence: TGTGCCAGCAGTTTTGACAGGGGATTCAATCAGCCCCAGCATTTT.

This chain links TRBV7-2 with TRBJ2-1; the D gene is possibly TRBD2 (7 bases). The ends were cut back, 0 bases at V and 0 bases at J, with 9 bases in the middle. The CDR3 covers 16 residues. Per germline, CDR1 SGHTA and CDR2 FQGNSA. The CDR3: CASSLAGGPSYNEQFF. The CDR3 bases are TGTGCCAGCAGCTTAGCGGGGGGGCCCTCCTACAATGAGCAGTTCTTC.